Below are 15 T cell receptor beta chains sequenced from a single sample in a study of cytomegalovirus exposure and HLA in healthy donors. Primers for the PCR totalled 60 Vbeta and 13 Jbeta. The data were produced by immunoSEQ multiplex PCR, yet TCRdb's version contains in-frame clones alone and is incomplete. The data contain fewer than 85,000 clones, 75% to 80% of them singletons. Sequenced sample: PBMCs. The receptor source for this set is a man aged 40-49 years in good health and CMV-seronegative.

CDR3 nucleotides: TGTGCCAGCAGCCGGGGACAGCCGAACACCGGGGAGCTGTTTTTT. This translates into CASSRGQPNTGELFF. This chain links TRBV7-9 with TRBJ2-2; 7 nucleotides line up with TRBD1. The trim removed 5 bases at V and 0 bases at J, leaving 3 bases unmatched. CDR3 length: 15 amino acids. Germline CDR1 is SEHNR and CDR2 is FQNEAQ (reference sequence).

This sequence joins TRBV7-3 and TRBJ1-6; the match to TRBD1 covers 8 bases. V lost 4 bases, J lost 5 bases, and 4 bases stayed unmatched. The germline CDR1 and CDR2 sequences are SGHTA and FQGTGA. CDR3 length equals 15 residues. The CDR3 DNA is TGTGCCAGCAGCTATACAGGGGGGAATAATTCACCCCTCCACTTT. Encoded protein: CASSYTGGNNSPLHF.

This rearrangement joins TRBV18 to TRBJ2-3; TRBD2 matches 12 bases. The V gene's germline CDR1 is KGHSH and CDR2 LQKENI. V shed 3 bases, J shed 1 base, and the junction held 11 bases outside the gene matches. This CDR3 spans 19 amino acids. The CDR3 loop is CASSPSLAGGPMGTDTQYF. CDR3 nucleotide sequence: TGTGCCAGCTCACCCTCACTAGCGGGGGGCCCCATGGGCACAGATACGCAGTATTTT.

The chain joins TRBV7-3 to TRBJ2-6; D is perhaps TRBD1 (5 bases). CDR1 SGHTA and CDR2 FQGTGA come from the germline V gene. The CDR3 runs 15 residues. V shed 4 bases and J shed 2 bases, with 9 bases lying between them. CDR3 loop: CASSSTVPGANVLTF. CDR3 bases: TGTGCCAGCAGCTCGACAGTTCCTGGGGCCAACGTCCTGACTTTC.

By its share, this clone is medium-sized. J is TRBJ2-7 and V is TRBV4-1, with D hard to call. Trimming took off 2 bases at V and 1 base at J, with 6 bases between the two ends. Germline V gene data show CDR1 as MGHRA and CDR2 as YSYEKL. This CDR3 is built from 13 residues. DNA for the CDR3: TGCGCCAGCAGCCAACTTTCGTCCTACGAGCAGTACTTC. Its translation: CASSQLSSYEQYF.

This chain connects TRBV5-5 to TRBJ1-2, with D tentatively TRBD1 (6 bases). Between the trimmed V and J ends, which lost 0 bases and 6 bases, there was a span of 12 bases. This CDR3 is built from 14 residues. Germline V lookup: CDR1 SGHKS, CDR2 YYEKEE (reference sequence). CDR3 DNA: TGTGCCAGCAGCTTGGGTCTACAGGGCGATGGCTACACCTTC. It specifies CASSLGLQGDGYTF. The full variable domain, completed using reference TRBV5-5 and TRBJ1-2, is DAGVTQSPTHLIKTRGQQVTLRCSPISGHKSVSWYQQVLGQGPQFIFQYYEKEERGRGNFPDRFSARQFPNYSSELNVNALLLGDSALYLCASSLGLQGDGYTFGSGTRLTVV.

The CDR3 DNA reads as TGTGCCAGCAGCTTAGGGGGACAGACGCAGTTCTTC. Its translation is CASSLGGQTQFF. The V call is TRBV11-3, the J call TRBJ2-1; 7 bases are a match to TRBD1. There are 12 residues in the CDR3. After removal of 1 base from V and 12 bases from J, the junction contained 3 bases not matched to a gene. Looked up from germline, CDR1 is SGHNT and CDR2 is YENEEA.

This chain links TRBV30 with TRBJ1-5, with D tentatively TRBD1 (6 bases). V was shortened by 3 bases and J by 0 bases, with 12 bases between the two germline ends. The CDR3 is 15 residues long. Per germline, CDR1 GTSNPN and CDR2 SVGIG (reference sequence). This CDR3 reads CAWSAGVNSNQPQHF. The CDR3 bases are TGTGCCTGGAGCGCAGGGGTCAATAGCAATCAGCCCCAGCATTTT.

The V call is TRBV6-6, the J call TRBJ2-1; 10 nucleotides align to TRBD2. This CDR3 region has 15 residues. V lost 8 bases and J lost 5; bases outside the gene matches: 9. The germline V gene encodes CDR1 MNHNY and CDR2 SVGAGI (reference sequence). The CDR3 spells CASGPSGGADNEQFF. CDR3 bases: TGTGCCAGCGGTCCCAGCGGGGGGGCTGACAATGAGCAGTTCTTC.

The chain links TRBV6-1 to TRBJ2-7; 8 bases are shared with TRBD2. This CDR3 has 15 residues. Germline V gives CDR1 MNHNS, CDR2 SASEGT. The trim removed 2 bases at V and 2 bases at J, leaving 5 bases unmatched. The CDR3 DNA reads as TGTGCCAGCAGTGAATTGGCGGGGGGTACCTACGAGCAGTACTTC. This encodes CASSELAGGTYEQYF.

The chain joins TRBV10-1 to TRBJ2-5, with TRBD1 matching 7 bases. Germline CDR1 reads WNHNN; CDR2 reads SYGVQD (reference sequence). J lost 5 bases, V lost 4 bases, and 4 bases had no gene match. This CDR3 contains 13 residues. This CDR3 reads CASSVTGEETQYF. The CDR3 DNA reads TGCGCCAGCAGTGTAACAGGGGAGGAGACCCAGTACTTC.

This chain connects TRBV5-1 to TRBJ1-3; maybe TRBD1 (5 bases). CDR1 is SGHRS and CDR2 is YFSETQ in the germline V gene. The CDR3 covers 18 residues. The V gene lost 5 bases and the J gene lost 4 bases, with 25 bases spanning the gap. The CDR3 region is CASRPEGSRERRGNTIYF. The CDR3 coding sequence is TGCGCCAGCAGGCCGGAGGGGAGCAGGGAGAGGCGGGGAAACACCATATATTTT.

The chain is built from TRBV19 and TRBJ2-5, with D possibly being TRBD2 (5 bases). Germline CDR1 reads LNHDA; CDR2 reads SQIVND (reference sequence). This CDR3 is built from 14 residues. Trimming stripped 3 bases from V and 11 bases from J, with 19 bases between. The CDR3 DNA is TGTGCCAGTAGTATCCCCGGGGTCCCAGAAGAGCAGTACTTC. It encodes CASSIPGVPEEQYF.

The chain employs TRBV5-1 and TRBJ2-7, with 9 bases matching TRBD1. V lost 7 bases and J lost 7; bases outside the gene matches: 15. CDR1 and CDR2 from the germline V gene are SGHRS and YFSETQ. The CDR3 runs 15 residues. The CDR3 nucleotides read TGCGCCAGCGGTTTTATCGGGGACAGGGAGGGAGAGCAGTACTTC. Its protein is CASGFIGDREGEQYF. Full variable domain (missing parts from reference TRBV5-1 and TRBJ2-7): KAGVTQTPRYLIKTRGQQVTLSCSPISGHRSVSWYQQTPGQGLQFLFEYFSETQRNKGNFPGRFSGRQFSNSRSEMNVSTLELGDSALYLCASGFIGDREGEQYFGPGTRLTVT.

V is TRBV5-4 and J is TRBJ1-3; D unresolved. This CDR3 is built from 15 residues. V was trimmed by 0 bases and J by 0 bases, leaving 7 bases between them. Germline V gives CDR1 SGHNT, CDR2 YYREEE (reference sequence). The CDR3 bases are TGTGCCAGCAGCTTGGGCGGAGCCTCTGGAAACACCATATATTTT. Its translation is CASSLGGASGNTIYF. The whole variable domain, filled in from reference TRBV5-4 and TRBJ1-3, reads ETGVTQSPTHLIKTRGQQVTLRCSSQSGHNTVSWYQQALGQGPQFIFQYYREEENGRGNFPPRFSGLQFPNYSSELNVNALELDDSALYLCASSLGGASGNTIYFGEGSWLTVV.